The source of this T cell receptor (beta chain) is a study of OX40 agonist ivuxolimab in advanced cancers. As for the study in general: Age averaged around 58 years (range roughly 23 to 90), and 82.7% were male. A partial response was reached by three patients: one with hepatocellular carcinoma and two with cutaneous melanoma.

Data came from immunoSEQ multiplex PCR; TCRdb stores just in-frame clones and leaves some out. The data hold fewer than 90,000 clones, with approximately 90% observed a single time. J gave up 4 bases and V 3 bases, and 4 bases lay outside the gene matches. Germline assignment: CDR1 SGHTA and CDR2 FQGNSA. The CDR3 totals 14 residues. The genes are TRBV7-2 and TRBJ2-3, with TRBD2 matching over 7 bases. This TCR was sampled from an adult with an advanced solid tumor such as melanoma, head and neck, liver or kidney cancer. Here the sequenced sample was CD4+ or CD8+ T cells sorted from blood, taken in a trial of the OX40 agonist ivuxolimab. The CDR3 protein is CASSFLGGADTQYF. In nucleotides, the CDR3 is TGTGCCAGCAGCTTCCTGGGGGGGGCAGATACGCAGTATTTT.